A selection of T cell receptor beta chains follows, all from one sample in a study of post-analysis software for immune sequencing data. TCRdb fed the PCR reads into MiXCR, producing one record per CDR3 protein. The table lists a few hundred thousand distinct CDR3 sequences, less than 40% of them singletons, with over 10% in the top ten. The sample taken for sequencing was blood. The source is a girl under 18 with multiple sclerosis. The CDR3 runs from the conserved cysteine through the conserved F or W. A D gene is named only where the DNA matches it firmly. Not every row has a clone size; where given, it reads once, few, many or a size class.

length: 15
V: TRBV18
D: TRBD2
J: TRBJ2-1
size: .
CDR3: CASSPGTSGGNEQFF
DNA: TGTGCCAGCTCACCCGGGACTAGCGGGGGAAATGAGCAGTTCTTC

length: 15
V: TRBV27
D: TRBD2
J: TRBJ2-5
size: few
CDR3: CASSLGSGAWETQYF
DNA: TGTGCCAGCAGTTTGGGTAGCGGGGCCTGGGAGACCCAGTACTTC

length: 14
V: TRBV7-2
D: TRBD1
J: TRBJ1-2
size: few
CDR3: CATQTGIISYGYTF
DNA: TGTGCCACCCAGACAGGGATCATCTCATATGGCTACACCTTC

length: 15
V: TRBV4-1
D: TRBD2
J: TRBJ2-1
size: .
CDR3: CASSGRGNSYNEQFF
DNA: TGCGCCAGCAGCGGGCGGGGGAACTCCTACAATGAGCAGTTCTTC

length: 14
V: TRBV5-1
D: .
J: TRBJ2-5
size: .
CDR3: CASSLAHHQETQYF
DNA: TGCGCCAGCAGCTTGGCACACCACCAAGAGACCCAGTACTTC

length: 15
V: TRBV15
D: TRBD1
J: TRBJ2-7
size: .
CDR3: CATSREDRGSYGQYF
DNA: TGTGCCACCAGCAGAGAGGACAGGGGGTCCTACGGGCAGTACTTC

length: 13
V: TRBV7-3
D: .
J: TRBJ1-2
size: .
CDR3: CASSYDSTYGYTF
DNA: TGTGCCAGCAGCTACGACAGCACCTATGGCTACACCTTC

length: 14
V: TRBV20-1
D: .
J: TRBJ2-1
size: many
CDR3: CSASPLATYNEQFF
DNA: TGCAGTGCTAGTCCTCTAGCGACCTACAATGAGCAGTTCTTC

length: 15
V: TRBV4-1
D: TRBD1
J: TRBJ2-2
size: few
CDR3: CASSQTGGDTGELFF
DNA: TGCGCCAGCAGCCAAACAGGGGGTGACACCGGGGAGCTGTTTTTT

length: 15
V: TRBV25-1
D: .
J: TRBJ2-3
size: .
CDR3: CASGHSGKGTDTQYF
DNA: TGTGCCAGCGGGCACTCGGGGAAGGGGACAGATACGCAGTATTTT

length: 15
V: TRBV20-1
D: TRBD1
J: TRBJ2-3
size: few
CDR3: CSASVRGQGTDTQYF
DNA: TGCAGTGCTAGTGTTAGGGGACAGGGAACAGATACGCAGTATTTT

length: 13
V: TRBV6-2/TRBV6-3
D: TRBD1
J: TRBJ2-3
size: few
CDR3: CASRVQGTDTQYF
DNA: TGTGCCAGCAGGGTACAGGGGACCGATACGCAGTATTTT

length: 14
V: TRBV5-5
D: .
J: TRBJ2-5
size: many
CDR3: CASSSRVRQETQYF
DNA: TGTGCCAGCAGCTCCAGGGTACGACAAGAGACCCAGTACTTC

length: 16
V: TRBV19
D: .
J: TRBJ2-3
size: .
CDR3: CASSMLVTAITDTQYF
DNA: TGTGCCAGTAGTATGTTGGTGACGGCGATCACAGATACGCAGTATTTT

length: 13
V: TRBV6-2/TRBV6-3
D: .
J: TRBJ2-3
size: .
CDR3: CASSPVESDTQYF
DNA: TGTGCCAGCAGCCCAGTGGAGTCGGATACGCAGTATTTT

length: 13
V: TRBV13
D: .
J: TRBJ2-7
size: .
CDR3: CASSSGNSYEQYF
DNA: TGTGCCAGCAGCTCTGGCAACTCCTACGAGCAGTACTTC

length: 11
V: TRBV28
D: .
J: TRBJ2-7
size: .
CDR3: CASSPPDEQYF
DNA: TGTGCCAGCAGTCCCCCGGACGAGCAGTACTTC

length: 14
V: TRBV29-1
D: TRBD1
J: TRBJ2-5
size: few
CDR3: CSVESRGRLQTQYF
DNA: TGCAGCGTTGAGTCCAGGGGGCGATTGCAGACCCAGTACTTC

length: 15
V: TRBV5-1
D: TRBD1
J: TRBJ2-7
size: .
CDR3: CASSLVDRGSYEQYF
DNA: TGCGCCAGCAGCTTGGTAGACAGGGGCTCCTACGAGCAGTACTTC

length: 17
V: TRBV6-1
D: .
J: TRBJ2-3
size: once
CDR3: CAGTQPGLSGATDTQYF
DNA: TGTGCCGGCACTCAACCCGGACTCTCCGGAGCAACAGATACGCAGTATTTT

length: 16
V: TRBV20-1
D: .
J: TRBJ2-1
size: .
CDR3: CSARGHLGVGANEQFF
DNA: TGCAGTGCTAGAGGGCACTTAGGAGTAGGGGCCAATGAGCAGTTCTTC

length: 14
V: TRBV12-3/TRBV12-4
D: .
J: TRBJ1-2
size: .
CDR3: CASSLRQDDYGYTF
DNA: TGTGCCAGCAGTTTACGCCAGGACGACTATGGCTACACCTTC

length: 16
V: TRBV12-3/TRBV12-4
D: .
J: TRBJ2-5
size: few
CDR3: CASALSTGLGQETQYF
DNA: TGTGCCAGCGCCCTTTCTACAGGCCTGGGGCAAGAGACCCAGTACTTC

length: 15
V: TRBV3-1
D: .
J: TRBJ2-7
size: .
CDR3: CASRETGSHSYEQYF
DNA: TGTGCCAGCAGAGAAACGGGGAGTCACTCCTACGAGCAGTACTTC

length: 13
V: TRBV29-1
D: .
J: TRBJ2-5
size: .
CDR3: CSVERGAGETQYF
DNA: TGCAGCGTTGAAAGGGGGGCGGGAGAGACCCAGTACTTC

length: 16
V: TRBV12-3/TRBV12-4
D: TRBD1
J: TRBJ2-5
size: few
CDR3: CASSLHGGQGLKTQYF
DNA: TGTGCCAGCAGTTTACATGGGGGACAGGGCCTAAAGACCCAGTACTTC

length: 17
V: TRBV7-8
D: .
J: TRBJ1-1
size: .
CDR3: CASSFRTGLSGNTEAFF
DNA: TGTGCCAGCAGCTTTCGAACAGGGTTAAGTGGGAACACTGAAGCTTTCTTT

length: 15
V: TRBV4-1
D: .
J: TRBJ1-1
size: .
CDR3: CASSQGGTRNTEAFF
DNA: TGCGCCAGCAGCCAAGGAGGGACACGGAACACTGAAGCTTTCTTT

length: 11
V: TRBV12-3/TRBV12-4
D: .
J: TRBJ2-3
size: few
CDR3: CASSFEITQYF
DNA: TGTGCCAGCAGTTTTGAGATTACGCAGTATTTT

length: 15
V: TRBV12-3/TRBV12-4
D: TRBD2
J: TRBJ2-3
size: .
CDR3: CASSLSGGIADTQYF
DNA: TGTGCCAGCAGTTTATCGGGGGGTATAGCAGATACGCAGTATTTT

length: 15
V: TRBV5-1
D: .
J: TRBJ1-1
size: .
CDR3: CASSLGGRIVTEAFF
DNA: TGCGCCAGCAGCTTGGGGGGACGGATTGTCACTGAAGCTTTCTTT

length: 16
V: TRBV11-1
D: TRBD1
J: TRBJ2-3
size: .
CDR3: CASSLGTGGGSDTQYF
DNA: TGTGCCAGCAGCTTAGGGACAGGGGGCGGCTCAGATACGCAGTATTTT

length: 15
V: TRBV5-8
D: TRBD2
J: TRBJ2-1
size: few
CDR3: CASSPGTSTHNEQFF
DNA: TGTGCCAGCAGCCCCGGGACTAGCACCCACAATGAGCAGTTCTTC

length: 11
V: TRBV24-1
D: .
J: TRBJ2-4
size: many
CDR3: CATSAKNIQYF
DNA: TGTGCCACCAGTGCCAAAAACATTCAGTACTTC

length: 12
V: TRBV11-2
D: .
J: TRBJ2-7
size: few
CDR3: CASSLDATEQYF
DNA: TGTGCCAGCAGTTTGGACGCCACCGAGCAGTACTTC

length: 13
V: TRBV29-1
D: .
J: TRBJ1-5
size: .
CDR3: CSVEVVPNQPQHF
DNA: TGCAGCGTTGAGGTAGTACCCAATCAGCCCCAGCATTTT

length: 18
V: TRBV7-6
D: TRBD2
J: TRBJ2-3
size: few
CDR3: CASSRTSGPSSGTDTQYF
DNA: TGTGCCAGCAGCCGGACTAGCGGGCCTTCAAGTGGCACAGATACGCAGTATTTT

length: 15
V: TRBV12-3/TRBV12-4
D: .
J: TRBJ2-7
size: .
CDR3: CASSPAGLMSYEQYF
DNA: TGTGCCAGCAGTCCGGCGGGACTCATGTCCTACGAGCAGTACTTC

length: 16
V: TRBV7-3
D: TRBD1
J: TRBJ2-7
size: few
CDR3: CASSPEGAVPPYEQYF
DNA: TGTGCCAGCAGCCCTGAGGGGGCAGTACCTCCCTACGAGCAGTACTTC

length: 12
V: TRBV5-1
D: .
J: TRBJ2-5
size: few
CDR3: CASSSPGWEQYF
DNA: TGCGCCAGCAGCTCGCCCGGTTGGGAGCAGTACTTC

length: 11
V: TRBV9
D: .
J: TRBJ2-1
size: few
CDR3: CVSSVAAEQFF
DNA: TGTGTCAGCAGCGTAGCGGCTGAGCAGTTCTTC

length: 14
V: TRBV5-1
D: .
J: TRBJ1-2
size: .
CDR3: CASSPDEGHYGYTF
DNA: TGCGCCAGCAGCCCGGACGAGGGGCATTATGGCTACACCTTC

length: 14
V: TRBV12-3/TRBV12-4
D: .
J: TRBJ2-7
size: few
CDR3: CASSLYRSSYEQYF
DNA: TGTGCCAGCAGTTTATACAGGAGCTCCTACGAGCAGTACTTC